The sequence of this T cell receptor beta chain was determined in a study of T-cell reconstitution after alpha-beta-depleted transplantation in children. Library preparation (for TCRbeta) was performed with unique molecular identifiers. TCRdb used MiXCR to reprocess the PCR reads, holding one entry per CDR3 protein. In the table there are approximately 230,000 distinct CDR3 sequences, 20% to 30% of which are singletons. Sample: PBMCs, taken before TCRalphabeta/CD19-depleted stem cell transplant. This clonotype was obtained from a girl aged 2 to 9 with Fanconi anemia, due to receive a stem cell transplant.

CDR3 nucleotides: TGTGCCAGCAGCCAAGATCTAGCGGGGGGCGGCACAGATACGCAGTATTTT. This encodes CASSQDLAGGGTDTQYF. The rearrangement joins TRBV4-2 to TRBJ2-3; TRBD2 matches 11 bases. Trimming took 0 bases from V and 1 from J; bases not matched to a gene: 3. This CDR3 contains 17 residues. Germline CDR1 reads LGHNA; CDR2 reads YNFKEQ.